Presented here are 28 T cell receptor beta chains from one specimen sequenced in a study of cytomegalovirus exposure and HLA in healthy donors. PCR was performed using 60 Vbeta and 13 Jbeta primers. Produced via immunoSEQ multiplex PCR; TCRdb's table is partial and in-frame only. The top ten hold more than 2% of the sample, which has about 170,000 clones, 85% seen once. Material: PBMCs. The receptor source for this set is a man between 18 and 35 years old in good health and CMV-seropositive.

The chain joins TRBV6-4 to TRBJ2-3; TRBD1 aligns across 7 bases. The CDR3 is 14 amino acids. Unmatched junction bases numbered 4, after V lost 6 bases and J lost 1 base. Per the germline V gene, CDR1 is MRHNA and CDR2 is SNTAGT. The CDR3 DNA reads TGTGCCAGCAGCTCCGGGACAGGCACAGATACGCAGTATTTT. It encodes CASSSGTGTDTQYF.

The V call is TRBV5-6, the J call TRBJ2-2; 7 positions match TRBD2. This CDR3 region has 17 residues. Per germline, CDR1 SGHDT and CDR2 YYEEEE. Losses at the gene ends were 5 bases for V and 0 bases for J; bases not matched to a gene: 10. CDR3 amino acids: CASSIPGLHPNTGELFF. In DNA, the CDR3 is TGTGCCAGCAGTATTCCGGGACTACACCCGAACACCGGGGAGCTGTTTTTT. Drawing the rest from reference TRBV5-6 and TRBJ2-2, the complete variable domain is DAGVTQSPTHLIKTRGQQVTLRCSPKSGHDTVSWYQQALGQGPQFIFQYYEEEERQRGNFPDRFSGHQFPNYSSELNVNALLLGDSALYLCASSIPGLHPNTGELFFGEGSRLTVL.

The chain employs TRBV4-2 and TRBJ2-6; D perhaps matches TRBD1 (5 bases). The germline CDR1 and CDR2 sequences are LGHNA and YNFKEQ. The CDR3 runs 17 residues. The V gene lost 0 bases and the J gene lost 0 bases, with 9 bases spanning the gap. In nucleotides, the CDR3 is TGTGCCAGCAGCCAAGATGGCAGGGCCTCTGGGGCCAACGTCCTGACTTTC. Translated, it gives CASSQDGRASGANVLTF.

In the case of this clone: Other DNA sequences of this sample code for an identical CDR3. The chain employs TRBV7-9 and TRBJ2-7; D might be TRBD1 (5 bases). The germline gives CDR1 SEHNR, CDR2 FQNEAQ (reference sequence). The V and J ends lost 2 bases and 3 bases respectively, with 5 bases between them. The CDR3 spans 12 residues. CDR3 residues: CASSLQGYEQYF. The CDR3 region has the DNA TGTGCCAGCAGCTTACAGGGCTACGAGCAGTACTTC.

The chain employs TRBV5-6 and TRBJ2-5; 9 bases agree with TRBD1. With V trimmed by 4 bases and J by 2 bases, 6 bases remained unmatched. Germline V CDR1 and CDR2: SGHDT, YYEEEE. The CDR3 extends over 15 amino acids. CDR3 bases: TGTGCCAGCAGCGAGGACAGGGGTCTACAAGAGACCCAGTACTTC. Amino acid sequence: CASSEDRGLQETQYF.

The rearrangement joins TRBV19 to TRBJ2-1, with TRBD1 as a possible D gene (5 bases). The V gene lost 4 bases and the J gene lost 0 bases, with 16 bases spanning the gap. This CDR3 region has 17 residues. Per germline, CDR1 LNHDA and CDR2 SQIVND (reference sequence). Here the CDR3 reads CASSTRQLVSSYNEQFF. CDR3 nucleotide sequence: TGTGCCAGTAGTACAAGACAGTTGGTAAGCTCCTACAATGAGCAGTTCTTC.

This chain connects TRBV7-2 to TRBJ1-1, with TRBD1 matching 7 bases. V trimming: 6 bases; J trimming: 6 bases; junction bases outside the gene matches: 7. There are 13 residues in the CDR3. Germline V gene data show CDR1 as SGHTA and CDR2 as FQGNSA. Written as DNA, the CDR3 is TGTGCCAGCAGTCTTACAGGGGACTCTGAAGCTTTCTTT. Translated, it gives CASSLTGDSEAFF.

Turning to this clone: One junction end does not reproduce the germline sequence, and a read error may be involved. The genes are TRBV19 and TRBJ2-4; perhaps TRBD1 as D (5 bases). The CDR3 extends over 14 amino acids. Germline loops: CDR1 LNHDA, CDR2 SQIVND (reference sequence). The CDR3, as DNA: TGTGCCAGTAGTCCCACTGGGGCCAAAAACAGTCAGTACTTC. Its protein product is CASSPTGAKNSQYF.

The chain combines TRBV5-1 with TRBJ2-3; 8 bases fit TRBD2. The germline gives CDR1 SGHRS, CDR2 YFSETQ. This CDR3 is built from 15 residues. The V segment lost 4 bases and the J segment 4 bases; nucleotides outside the gene matches: 8. The DNA for the CDR3 is TGCGCCAGCAGCACGGGCGGGGGGCAGGCAGATACGCAGTATTTT. Its protein is CASSTGGGQADTQYF.

The chain uses TRBV6-1 and TRBJ1-3; D might be TRBD1 (6 bases). V was cut by 5 bases and J by 4 bases, with 15 bases left in between. This CDR3 is built from 15 residues. Germline CDR1 reads MNHNS; CDR2 reads SASEGT. The CDR3 here is CASSPRTGTGNTIYF. CDR3 bases: TGTGCCAGCAGTCCCCGTACAGGGACGGGAAACACCATATATTTT.

V and J are TRBV12-5 and TRBJ1-5, with TRBD1 matching 9 bases. This CDR3 spans 16 amino acids. Germline V gene sequence: CDR1 LGHNT, CDR2 FRNRAP. The trim removed 2 bases at V and 4 bases at J, leaving 6 bases unmatched. CDR3 bases: TGTGCTAGTGGTTTGTGGGGACAGGGTAATAATCAGCCCCAGCATTTT. This encodes CASGLWGQGNNQPQHF. The variable domain in full, completed from reference TRBV12-5 and TRBJ1-5, reads DARVTQTPRHKVTEMGQEVTMRCQPILGHNTVFWYRQTMMQGLELLAYFRNRAPLDDSGMPKDRFSAEMPDATLATLKIQPSEPRDSAVYFCASGLWGQGNNQPQHFGDGTRLSIL.

The V call is TRBV5-1, the J call TRBJ1-1; the D is unclear. Germline V gene lookup returns CDR1 SGHRS and CDR2 YFSETQ. CDR3 length equals 15 residues. The V and J ends lost 4 bases and 7 bases respectively, with 20 bases between them. Here the CDR3 reads CASSLTTSHVSEAFF. In DNA form, the CDR3 reads TGCGCCAGCAGCCTCACGACATCCCATGTAAGTGAAGCTTTCTTT.

CDR3 residues: CASSSGTSGGVRDTQYF. Written as DNA, the CDR3 is TGTGCCAGCAGCTCAGGGACTAGCGGGGGGGTCCGGGATACGCAGTATTTT. The chain couples TRBV9 to TRBJ2-3; 16 bases agree with TRBD2. The CDR3 has 17 amino acids. CDR1 and CDR2 (germline): SGDLS, YYNGEE. Trimming removed 4 bases from V and 6 bases from J; junction bases left unmatched: 8.

This clone was counted once. V gene TRBV27 combines with J gene TRBJ1-1, with TRBD1 as a possible D gene (5 bases). V gave up 8 bases and J gave up 1 base, with 11 bases separating them. This CDR3 has 13 amino acids. The germline gives CDR1 MNHEY, CDR2 SMNVEV (reference sequence). In nucleotides, the CDR3 is TGTGCCAGCCGAGGAGGGGAGAACACTGAAGCTTTCTTT. This gives the protein CASRGGENTEAFF.

This chain uses TRBV6-6 with TRBJ2-7; TRBD2 aligns across 7 bases. The CDR3 sequence is 15 residues long. Germline V gene sequence: CDR1 MNHNY, CDR2 SVGAGI (reference sequence). With 0 bases clipped from V and 4 bases from J, the junction kept 6 bases outside the gene matches. CDR3 sequence: CASSYSGRGVYEQYF. CDR3 in DNA: TGTGCCAGCAGTTACTCGGGGAGGGGTGTATACGAGCAGTACTTC.

This sequence joins TRBV5-1 and TRBJ1-4; TRBD1 might be the D (6 bases). Germline loops: CDR1 SGHRS, CDR2 YFSETQ. The CDR3 totals 18 residues. V lost 1 base, J lost 3 bases, and 19 bases lay in between. The DNA for the CDR3 is TGCGCCAGCAGCTTGCCCCCGGGCGGGGGCGCAGCTAATGAAAAACTGTTTTTT. Translating gives CASSLPPGGGAANEKLFF.

This chain uses TRBV11-1 with TRBJ2-1, with 11 nucleotides matching TRBD2. The CDR3 loop spans 15 amino acids. The V gene end was trimmed by 3 bases and the J gene end by 4 bases; junction bases not matched to a gene: 2. Germline-derived CDR1 and CDR2 are SGHAT and FQDESV (reference sequence). The CDR3 DNA is TGTGCCAGCAGCTTTCTAGCGGGGGGTTACAATGAGCAGTTCTTC. It is translated as CASSFLAGGYNEQFF.

V and J are TRBV6-1 and TRBJ1-1, with a weak D call TRBD1 (5 bases). CDR1 and CDR2 from the germline V gene are MNHNS and SASEGT. This CDR3 has 13 amino acids. Trimming cost V 0 bases and J 5 bases, with 7 bases left between them. The chain's CDR3 is CASSEAGTTEAFF. The CDR3 region has the DNA TGTGCCAGCAGTGAAGCAGGGACTACTGAAGCTTTCTTT.

CDR3: CASSVGLAETEQYF. In nucleotides, the CDR3 is TGTGCCAGCAGCGTTGGACTAGCGGAGACAGAGCAGTACTTC. J is TRBJ2-7 and V is TRBV5-6, with 10 bases lining up with TRBD2. The CDR3 is 14 amino acids. CDR1 and CDR2 (germline): SGHDT, YYEEEE. The trim removed 4 bases at V and 7 bases at J, leaving 8 bases unmatched.

This chain links TRBV11-3 with TRBJ1-6, with D possibly TRBD1 on 6 matching bases. The CDR3 sequence is 13 residues long. Germline V gives CDR1 SGHNT, CDR2 YENEEA. V shed 7 bases and J shed 8 bases, with 12 bases lying between them. The CDR3: CASTTGLDSPLHF. DNA of the CDR3: TGTGCCAGCACGACAGGTTTGGATTCACCCCTCCACTTT.

The chain recombines TRBV7-9 with TRBJ2-3; 9 bases are a match to TRBD1. From germline, CDR1 is SEHNR and CDR2 FQNEAQ (reference sequence). The trim removed 5 bases at V and 3 bases at J, leaving 3 bases unmatched. This CDR3 has 14 amino acids. The CDR3 here is CASSRDRGTDTQYF. The CDR3, as DNA: TGTGCCAGCAGCCGTGACAGGGGGACAGATACGCAGTATTTT.

The chain links TRBV14 to TRBJ1-6, with D maybe TRBD1 (6 bases). In germline, CDR1 is SGHDN, CDR2 FVKESK. The CDR3 length is 14 residues. Trimming left V 2 bases short and J 7 bases short, with 9 bases between. The CDR3: CASSQQGQNSPLHF. The CDR3, as DNA: TGTGCCAGCAGCCAACAGGGGCAGAATTCACCCCTCCACTTT.

This clone was picked up one time. The rearrangement links TRBV7-2 to TRBJ2-4; 9 nucleotides match TRBD1. CDR1 is SGHTA, CDR2 FQGNSA, per germline. The J segment lost 8 bases and the V segment lost 4 bases, leaving 3 bases of the junction unmatched. This CDR3 has 13 residues. The CDR3 DNA is TGTGCCAGCAGCTCGGGACAGGGAGACATTCAGTACTTC. This sequence encodes CASSSGQGDIQYF.

The chain has TRBV19 and TRBJ1-2; D may be TRBD1 (6 bases). Trimming removed 6 bases at V and 8 bases at J, with 16 bases between. This CDR3 has 13 amino acids. Germline V gene sequence: CDR1 LNHDA, CDR2 SQIVND (reference sequence). The CDR3 nucleotides read TGTGCCAGTAGAGGACAGATGGAGTGGGGCTACACCTTC. Translation: CASRGQMEWGYTF.

This rearrangement joins TRBV4-3 to TRBJ2-5; 8 bases are a match to TRBD2. The CDR3 contains 16 residues. V dropped 3 bases and J dropped 1; count of bases not matched to a gene: 7. Per germline, CDR1 LGHNA and CDR2 YSLEER. This CDR3 is CASSQRPSGGQETQYF. In DNA, the CDR3 is TGCGCCAGCAGCCAGAGGCCGAGCGGGGGCCAAGAGACCCAGTACTTC.

The V gene is TRBV29-1, the J gene TRBJ2-1; a possible D gene is TRBD2 (5 bases). The CDR3 totals 13 residues. The germline V gene encodes CDR1 SQVTM and CDR2 ANQGSEA. Trimming shortened V by 5 bases and J by 2 bases, and 10 bases separated the two germline ends. In nucleotides, the CDR3 is TGCAGCGTTTGCGGACTGACCTACAATGAGCAGTTCTTC. Translating it yields CSVCGLTYNEQFF.

This chain links TRBV6-1 with TRBJ2-3; no definite D call. The V gene lost 8 bases and the J gene lost 0 bases, with 15 bases spanning the gap. The germline V gene encodes CDR1 MNHNS and CDR2 SASEGT. The CDR3 consists of 15 residues. The CDR3 nucleotides are TGTGCCAGCGCATTATTAACAATTAGCACAGATACGCAGTATTTT. Residues: CASALLTISTDTQYF.

The chain couples TRBV6-1 to TRBJ2-5; 9 bases agree with TRBD1. V trimming: 3 bases; J trimming: 1 base; junction bases outside the gene matches: 6. Germline CDR1 and CDR2: MNHNS and SASEGT. CDR3 length equals 16 residues. In nucleotides, the CDR3 is TGTGCCAGCAGTGAGGAAACAGGGGGCCTCCAAGAGACCCAGTACTTC. Its translation: CASSEETGGLQETQYF.